This T cell receptor (beta chain) stems from a study of blood T cells in healthy people across ages (dated by TCRdb to the mid-2010s). As for the study more broadly: Template switching captured roughly one uniquely barcoded TCR beta cDNA molecule per two T cells in model experiments. To avoid experimental bias, donors of different ages were randomly spread across the sequencing lanes. Using deep sequencing normalized with unique cDNA molecular identifiers, the study measured how TCR beta repertoire diversity changes with age. Four age groups were formed from the donors: young (average approximately 16 years), middle-aged (approximately 40), aged (roughly 56) and long-lived (about 80). For two donors (one aged 18 to 29 and one aged 80 or older), the study analyzed two additional independent replicas of 1 million unique cDNA reads from the same blood draw.

The library was prepared using 5' RACE. Sequencing instrument: Illumina HiSeq 2500. A second PCR of roughly 6 to 11 cycles was run with a J-beta primer mix and a sample-barcoded 5' primer. A unique molecular identifier was introduced onto each TCR beta cDNA molecule by a template-switch 5' adaptor carrying 12 random nucleotides. Each sample yielded at least 2.5 million CDR3-containing paired-end reads. The Mint cDNA synthesis kit, primed by a TRBC-specific oligonucleotide, was used to synthesize first-strand cDNA from all RNA. Following uracil-DNA glycosylase treatment, all cDNA underwent a first 18-cycle PCR with the universal primers M1SS and BC2_uni_R. The source study handled its data this way. For normalization, 1 million high-quality reads were randomly selected from each sample, with every read carrying a distinct molecular identifier. Reads with shared molecular identifiers were discarded instead of being binned into consensus sequences. MiTCR, run with a Q25 quality threshold and the strictest error-elimination algorithm, handled CDR3 identification, clonotype clustering and error correction. Lower-bound total TCR beta diversity was estimated with a nonparametric unseen species model using Euler transformation. TCRdb reanalyzed the raw reads on its own, using fastp at Q25 for trimming and MiXCR for clone calling, and kept in-frame beta chains. Identical CDR3 protein sequences are pooled into one entry, listed with their most common genes and DNA. The V and J calls and clone size come from TCRdb's table, not from the authors' own analysis. The sample includes some 1.6 million distinct CDR3 sequences, with about 35% observed a single time. 10% to 12% of the sample is taken by the ten largest.

Reading from cysteine to phenylalanine, the CDR3 counts 16 amino acids. Only the CDR3 region is kept as DNA, spanning 48 bases read in frame from base 1. V loses 5 bases at its end and J loses 4 bases; junction bases beyond the gene matches: 9. CDR1 and CDR2 are drawn from the germline V gene: SNHLY, FYNNEI. The approximately 39 donors, aged about 6 to 95 years, were systemically healthy Caucasian individuals from Russia. Each donor gave 8 to 10 milliliters of peripheral blood, collected into EDTA-treated Vacutainer tubes. Ficoll-Paque density-gradient centrifugation was used to isolate PBMCs, with at least 6 million per sample. Trizol reagent was used to extract total RNA from the PBMCs, yielding at least 6 micrograms per sample. The percentages of naive CD45RAhigh/CD27high T cells were determined by flow cytometry on a PBMC aliquot from every donor. Turning to this clonotype: Its antigen remains unidentified. Base qualities are not at hand, and no much larger clone is one base apart.

On the study overall, not on this receptor specifically: Observed TCR beta diversity per million T cells fell roughly linearly with age, and a significant reduction was already apparent by age roughly 40. A strong correlation was found between observed TCR beta diversity and the percentage of naive T cells measured by flow cytometry. Estimates of total diversity based on one million sequenced T cells were regarded as lower bounds and as underestimates. Compared with the aged group, the long-lived group had more naive CD4+ T cells, fewer expanded clones and increased TCR diversity, a pattern suggesting age selection. Because profiling used bulk unsorted PBMCs, naive and antigen-experienced compartments could not be compared conclusively. Because donor CMV infection status was unknown, age-related changes in expanded clonotypes were potentially confounded.

The sequencing sample was made of blood. The rearrangement joined TRBV2 to TRBJ2-1; 9 nucleotides in the junction match TRBD1. The source is a woman aged 25 to 39 in good health. The CDR3 reads as follows: CASSMTGTGIYNEQFF. In nucleotide form, the sequence is TGTGCCAGCAGTATGACCGGGACAGGGATATACAATGAGCAGTTCTTC.